This record looks at one T cell receptor beta chain sequence and its context. Its specific antigen is unknown. Base quality data are lacking; no much larger clone is found one base away. Trimming accounts for 0 bases at V and 3 bases at J, while the number of junction bases matched to no gene is 6. Including cysteine and phenylalanine, the CDR3 has 16 amino acids. The only DNA kept is the CDR3, 48 bases in frame from the first base. As encoded in the germline V gene, CDR1 is SQVTM while CDR2 is ANQGSEA. Unstimulated PBMCs, after thawing, were stained for CD3, CD4 and CD8 and then FACS-sorted into CD3+CD4+ and CD3+CD8+ populations. All 8 studied subjects were randomized to immunosuppression withdrawal. The Qiagen DNeasy Blood and Tissue Kit was used for isolation of genomic DNA. This entry belongs to a study of T cell clones after liver transplantation (dated by TCRdb to 2018 to 2020). As for the study more broadly: The samples were obtained from ITN030ST, a randomized trial that attempted immunosuppression withdrawal within 2 years after liver transplantation. Donor-reactive T cell clones were identified by TCRbeta sequencing after a pre-transplant mixed lymphocyte reaction and then tracked in post-transplant blood. Third party-reactive TCRbeta sequences from pre-transplant MLRs were also identified as an antigen-independent comparator for donor-reactive sequences. Of the eight recipients, a few were HCV-positive, while the remaining recipients had been transplanted for non-autoimmune, non-viral indications. The subjects received no induction therapy and were kept on standard immunosuppression until randomization at 12-24 months post-transplant. Tolerance was defined as complete withdrawal of immunosuppression for at least one year without a rise in liver enzymes beyond twice the upper limit of normal. Blood samples were taken pre-transplant, pre-randomization before withdrawal, and post-randomization after full withdrawal or failed withdrawal. Of the 8 liver transplant recipients making up the studied cohort, 3 were classified as tolerant and 5 as non-tolerant.

Using immunoSEQ, frozen genomic DNA was subjected to high-throughput TCRbeta CDR3 sequencing, a process that included PCR amplification, mapping, bias correction and internal controls. Regarding the original processing steps: Productive rearrangements were retained, and unique TCRbeta sequences were defined by the CDR3 nucleotide sequence together with the V and J gene. Donor-reactive sequences required at least 5-fold expansion in CFSE-low cells versus unstimulated pre-transplant cells and at least 0.01% frequency. Minimum frequency thresholds were set for each subject based on the unstimulated sample with the lowest template count, ensuring at least 90% detection power. Jensen-Shannon divergence between the top 1000 TCRbeta sequences post-transplant and pre-transplant was used to measure repertoire turnover. Two-sided Fisher's exact tests were used to test for changes in how often donor-reactive sequences were detected. Drawn from immuneACCESS, this table holds only the in-frame rearrangements with V and J called that TCRdb kept. Clones are partly lost; checked studies trace under half to an unresolved V gene and leave the rest unexplained. The V and J calls and clone size were taken over from that table, and D and trimming were inferred from the DNA. The sample table lists 65,000 to 80,000 clones, 83% of them with a count of one. The top ten clones comprise 2.5% to 3.5% of the sample.

Beyond this particular receptor, the publication reports: Once repertoire turnover was taken into account, donor-reactive detection showed a significant reduction for CD4 in 7 of 8 subjects and for CD8 in 8 of 8. Low numbers of available donor cells limited the measurable donor-reactive repertoire in a couple of subjects. Since no allograft tissue specimens were available, donor-reactive T cells may have migrated into the graft instead of being deleted. Donor-reactive sequences decreased more than third party-reactive sequences, which suggests partial antigen-specific deletion that was not related to withdrawal success. The conclusions were considered preliminary, being limited by small, heterogeneous patient numbers and non-standardized post-transplant time points. A significant post-transplant decrease in circulating donor-reactive CD4 TCRbeta sequences was observed in most of the 8 subjects, irrespective of tolerance or HCV status.

Here the sequenced sample was CD4+ T cells from blood, taken at the 22-month timepoint. Rearrangement joined TRBV29-1 to TRBJ2-1; a stretch of 9 junction bases matches TRBD1. The receptor was isolated from a human patient who received a liver transplant. Following transplantation, T cells from the graft donor may be among those present. The CDR3: CSVEDLTGGIYNEQFF. In nucleotide form, the sequence is TGCAGCGTTGAAGATCTGACAGGGGGTATCTACAATGAGCAGTTCTTC.